Below, 27 T cell receptor beta chains from the same sample are listed, as sequenced in a study of blood T cell repertoires in COVID-19. Sequencing used immunoSEQ multiplex PCR; TCRdb keeps in-frame clones, though not all of them. The table lists approximately 260,000 clones, around 87% of them singletons. The specimen sequenced was peripheral blood. The receptors were sampled from a man aged 55 to 69 who had recovered from COVID-19.

Ten or more counts support this clone. DNA for the CDR3: TGTGCCAGCAGCCTGCGGGAGGATAATTCACCCCTCCACTTT. It encodes CASSLREDNSPLHF. The chain is built from TRBV7-6 and TRBJ1-6, with no clear D. Germline CDR1 SGHVS, CDR2 FNYEAQ. This CDR3 is 14 amino acids long. Deletions cut 5 bases from V and 5 bases from J, with 10 bases between.

The chain combines TRBV10-1 with TRBJ2-5, with 11 bases aligning to TRBD1. This CDR3 region has 15 residues. Germline V CDR1 and CDR2: WNHNN, SYGVQD (reference sequence). V dropped 2 bases and J dropped 5; count of bases not matched to a gene: 4. The CDR3: CASSERTGGFETQYF. The CDR3, as DNA: TGCGCCAGCAGTGAGCGGACAGGGGGCTTCGAGACCCAGTACTTC.

The DNA of the CDR3 is TGTGCCAGCGGGACGACAGGGTACTACGAGCAGTACTTC. This translates into CASGTTGYYEQYF. V is TRBV6-5 and J is TRBJ2-7, with 7 bases that match TRBD1. Germline CDR1 reads MNHEY; CDR2 reads SVGAGI. Losses at the gene ends were 8 bases for V and 3 bases for J; bases not matched to a gene: 7. The CDR3 runs 13 residues.

This chain uses TRBV5-1 with TRBJ2-3; 13 nucleotides line up with TRBD2. This CDR3 comprises 17 residues. Trimming removed 6 bases from V and 0 bases from J; junction bases left unmatched: 7. Germline V gene lookup returns CDR1 SGHRS and CDR2 YFSETQ. The CDR3 DNA is TGCGCCAGCACCAGGGAGGGACTAGCGGGGAGCACAGATACGCAGTATTTT. This encodes CASTREGLAGSTDTQYF.

V and J are TRBV6-6 and TRBJ1-3, with D possibly matching TRBD1 (5 bases). Trimming removed 7 bases from V and 0 bases from J, with 7 bases in between. The CDR3 spans 13 residues. Germline CDR1 is MNHNY and CDR2 is SVGAGI (reference sequence). In nucleotides, the CDR3 is TGTGCCAGCACTGACAGCTCTGGAAACACCATATATTTT. Encoded protein: CASTDSSGNTIYF.

V usage is TRBV18 and J usage is TRBJ1-5; TRBD1 matches 9 bases. V gave up 4 bases and J gave up 3 bases; unmatched junction bases: 1. The CDR3 contains 14 residues. The germline gives CDR1 KGHSH, CDR2 LQKENI. Written as DNA, the CDR3 is TGTGCCAGCTCACGGACAGGGGCCAATCAGCCCCAGCATTTT. Its protein is CASSRTGANQPQHF.

The CDR3: CASSGDFRGAGNTIYF. CDR3 nucleotides: TGTGCCAGCAGTGGGGACTTCCGAGGGGCTGGAAACACCATATATTTT. The chain combines TRBV6-1 with TRBJ1-3; tentative D call: TRBD1 (5 bases). From germline, CDR1 is MNHNS and CDR2 SASEGT. The V end lost 4 bases, the J end lost 2 bases, and 15 bases lay between the germline ends. The CDR3 spans 16 residues.

This chain joins TRBV4-2 and TRBJ2-5, with TRBD2 matching over 16 bases. Germline CDR1 reads LGHNA; CDR2 reads YNFKEQ. The CDR3 extends over 20 amino acids. V shed 0 bases, J shed 5 bases, and the junction held 12 bases outside the gene matches. The chain's CDR3 is CASSQDPPGLAGGPGETQYF. CDR3 bases: TGTGCCAGCAGCCAAGATCCCCCGGGACTAGCGGGGGGGCCGGGGGAGACCCAGTACTTC.

The chain combines TRBV25-1 with TRBJ1-6; the D is unclear. This CDR3 has 16 residues. Looked up from germline, CDR1 is MGHDK and CDR2 is SYGVNS. Deletions cut 3 bases from V and 0 bases from J, with 9 bases between. The CDR3 is CASSDSWSSYNSPLHF. CDR3 DNA sequence: TGTGCCAGCAGTGACTCTTGGAGCTCCTATAATTCACCCCTCCACTTT. Using reference TRBV25-1 and TRBJ1-6 for the parts outside the CDR3, the full variable domain is EADIYQTPRYLVIGTGKKITLECSQTMGHDKMYWYQQDPGMELHLIHYSYGVNSTEKGDLSSESTVSRIRTEHFPLTLESARPSHTSQYLCASSDSWSSYNSPLHFGNGTRLTVT.

The chain links TRBV18 to TRBJ2-7; TRBD2 aligns across 10 bases. The CDR3 has 15 amino acids. V was pared by 0 bases and J by 6 bases, with 5 bases of the junction left unmatched. The germline V gene has CDR1 KGHSH and CDR2 LQKENI. The CDR3 DNA reads as TGTGCCAGCTCACCACCGTTTACTAGCGGGGCCGAGCAGTACTTC. This codes for CASSPPFTSGAEQYF.

This clone appeared a few times. DNA for the CDR3: TGCAGCGTTGATGGTGCTAGCGGGGGGGCCGCAGAGCAGTTCTTC. It specifies CSVDGASGGAAEQFF. The genes are TRBV29-1 and TRBJ2-1; 12 bases fit TRBD2. V trimming: 3 bases; J trimming: 10 bases; junction bases outside the gene matches: 10. Germline V gene sequence: CDR1 SQVTM, CDR2 ANQGSEA. The CDR3 length is 15 residues.

V gene TRBV2 combines with J gene TRBJ1-6; TRBD1 matches at 7 bases. The J segment lost 5 bases and the V segment lost 2 bases, leaving 15 bases of the junction unmatched. CDR1 is SNHLY and CDR2 is FYNNEI in the germline V gene. This CDR3 contains 19 residues. The CDR3 sequence is CASSETPRGRGPDNSPLHF. CDR3 nucleotide sequence: TGTGCCAGCAGTGAAACCCCCCGGGGAAGGGGGCCAGATAATTCACCCCTCCACTTT.

The chain is built from TRBV12-5 and TRBJ2-7, with 9 bases matching TRBD2. V was clipped by 7 bases and J by 2 bases; unmatched bases: 9. The CDR3 is made up of 15 amino acids. CDR1 is LGHNT, CDR2 FRNRAP, per germline. The CDR3 reads CASATGLAGTYEQYF. The CDR3 bases are TGTGCTAGTGCCACGGGGCTAGCGGGGACCTACGAGCAGTACTTC.

The genes are TRBV11-3 and TRBJ2-3; TRBD2 aligns across 11 bases. The CDR3 spans 16 residues. V lost 1 base, J lost 5 bases, and 5 bases stayed unmatched. Germline-derived CDR1 and CDR2 are SGHNT and YENEEA. DNA for the CDR3: TGTGCCAGCAGCTTAGGTCATAGCGGGGGGGAAGATACGCAGTATTTT. Its translation is CASSLGHSGGEDTQYF.

The chain employs TRBV18 and TRBJ2-7; 9 bases map to TRBD1. CDR3 length equals 14 residues. Looked up from germline, CDR1 is KGHSH and CDR2 is LQKENI. With V trimmed by 1 base and J by 4 bases, 2 bases remained unmatched. The CDR3 sequence is CASSPRDRVYEQYF. CDR3 coding DNA: TGTGCCAGCTCACCACGGGACAGGGTTTACGAGCAGTACTTC. The entire variable domain, with the rest obtained from reference TRBV18 and TRBJ2-7, is as follows: NAGVMQNPRHLVRRRGQEARLRCSPMKGHSHVYWYRQLPEEGLKFMVYLQKENIIDESGMPKERFSAEFPKEGPSILRIQQVVRGDSAAYFCASSPRDRVYEQYFGPGTRLTVT.

V is TRBV24-1 and J is TRBJ1-5, with 8 nucleotides matching TRBD1. The germline CDR1 and CDR2 sequences are KGHDR and SFDVKD. J lost 5 bases, V lost 11 bases, and 16 bases had no gene match. CDR3 length: 16 amino acids. The chain's CDR3 is CASRPGIDRGDQPQHF. Here the CDR3 DNA reads TGTGCCAGCCGCCCCGGTATCGACAGGGGTGATCAGCCCCAGCATTTT.

This clone was observed a single time. The chain combines TRBV6-5 with TRBJ2-1; TRBD1 matches 7 bases. V dropped 8 bases and J dropped 3; count of bases not matched to a gene: 7. The CDR3 totals 14 residues. Germline assignment: CDR1 MNHEY and CDR2 SVGAGI. CDR3 loop: CASLKGANYNEQFF. The CDR3 DNA is TGTGCCAGCTTAAAGGGGGCAAACTACAATGAGCAGTTCTTC.

The chain recombines TRBV7-8 with TRBJ1-5; a weak D match, TRBD1 (6 bases). Germline V CDR1 and CDR2: SGHVS, FQNEAQ. The CDR3 is 14 amino acids. Trimming pared 5 bases from V and 7 bases from J, leaving 15 bases between. The CDR3 reads CASSHGRGEQPQHF. In nucleotides, the CDR3 is TGTGCCAGCAGCCATGGCAGGGGTGAACAGCCCCAGCATTTT.

The chain combines TRBV18 with TRBJ2-7, with D possibly being TRBD2 (5 bases). The germline V gene encodes CDR1 KGHSH and CDR2 LQKENI. V was clipped by 6 bases and J by 3 bases, with 9 bases between them. This CDR3 is built from 12 residues. CDR3 protein: CASSLGVYEQYF. As DNA, the CDR3 is TGTGCCAGCTCCCTGGGAGTCTACGAGCAGTACTTC.

V gene TRBV6-5 combines with J gene TRBJ2-3; D is perhaps TRBD2 (5 bases). The ends were cut back, 7 bases at V and 0 bases at J, with 8 bases in the middle. This CDR3 spans 13 amino acids. Germline CDR1 MNHEY, CDR2 SVGAGI. The CDR3, as DNA: TGTGCCAGCACTCGGACTAGCACAGATACGCAGTATTTT. Amino acids: CASTRTSTDTQYF.

The chain links TRBV7-9 to TRBJ2-3; 11 bases are a match to TRBD2. Germline lookup yields CDR1 SEHNR and CDR2 FQNEAQ (reference sequence). The V and J ends lost 5 bases and 5 bases, in that order; junction bases with no gene match: 12. The CDR3 contains 17 residues. The chain's CDR3 is CASSRSPSGGLGDTQYF. The CDR3 DNA is TGTGCCAGCAGCCGATCCCCTAGCGGGGGGTTAGGAGATACGCAGTATTTT.

The CDR3 here is CASSPHADGSTRVFF. Here the CDR3 DNA reads TGTGCCAGCTCACCACATGCTGACGGATCGACGCGGGTTTTCTTT. The J gene is TRBJ1-1, the V gene TRBV18; unclear D gene. Per germline, CDR1 KGHSH and CDR2 LQKENI. CDR3 size: 15 residues. Trimming pared 1 base from V and 13 bases from J, leaving 22 bases between.

The V gene is TRBV27, the J gene TRBJ2-1; D perhaps matches TRBD2 (7 bases). Trimming cost V 2 bases and J 5 bases, with 10 bases left between them. Germline CDR1 reads MNHEY; CDR2 reads SMNVEV (reference sequence). The CDR3 sequence is 14 residues long. CDR3 protein: CASSLIGGDNEQFF. The DNA of the CDR3 is TGTGCCAGCAGTTTAATAGGGGGGGACAATGAGCAGTTCTTC.

The chain recombines TRBV20-1 with TRBJ2-1; D uncertain. CDR3 length: 11 residues. Germline V gene data show CDR1 as DFQATT and CDR2 as SNEGSKA (reference sequence). Trimming pared 1 base from V and 10 bases from J, leaving 8 bases between. CDR3 in amino acids: CSARALAEQFF. The CDR3 DNA follows: TGCAGTGCTAGAGCCCTGGCAGAGCAGTTCTTC.

The DNA of the CDR3 is TGTGCCAGCAGTGCCAGGGTCCATGCCATATATTTT. Encoded protein: CASSARVHAIYF. This sequence joins TRBV2 and TRBJ1-3, with D possibly TRBD1 on 5 matching bases. The germline V gene encodes CDR1 SNHLY and CDR2 FYNNEI. The CDR3 consists of 12 residues. Trimming shortened V by 4 bases and J by 11 bases, and 12 bases separated the two germline ends.

The chain recombines TRBV5-6 with TRBJ1-6, with D hard to call. The CDR3 has 16 residues. The V end lost 2 bases, the J end lost 0 bases, and 9 bases lay between the germline ends. Germline CDR1 reads SGHDT; CDR2 reads YYEEEE. The CDR3 here is CASSLFTTSYNSPLHF. The DNA for the CDR3 is TGTGCCAGCAGCTTATTCACAACCTCCTATAATTCACCCCTCCACTTT.

CDR3 in DNA: TGTGCCAGCAGACTGACTAGCGGGGGCACAGATACGCAGTATTTT. It translates to CASRLTSGGTDTQYF. The chain carries TRBV6-5 and TRBJ2-3, with 11 nucleotides matching TRBD2. The CDR3 has 15 amino acids. The V gene end was trimmed by 6 bases and the J gene end by 1 base; junction bases not matched to a gene: 3. The V gene's germline CDR1 is MNHEY and CDR2 SVGAGI.